The 5 T cell receptor beta chains below all came from one sample that was sequenced in a study of response to subunit inactivated influenza vaccine. In TCRdb, the RT-PCR reads were re-called with MiXCR into one record per CDR3 protein. The repertoire includes approximately 500,000 distinct CDR3 sequences, 14% of them detected once, and around 10% sits in the top ten. The sequences come from PBMCs from blood, collected approximately 12 days after vaccination. These receptors were collected from a man between 45 and 60 years old who received an inactivated influenza vaccine.

This clonotype was detected a few times. The chain combines TRBV5-1 with TRBJ2-7; possibly TRBD1 or TRBD2 for D (5 bases each). The CDR3 has 15 residues. The germline V gene encodes CDR1 SGHRS and CDR2 YFSETQ. V lost 4 bases and J lost 2, with 16 bases in between. CDR3 DNA: TGCGCCAGCAGCGGGGCCGGGACCCGGCCCTACGAGCAGTACTTC. Translated, it gives CASSGAGTRPYEQYF.

The table lists this clonotype with many counts. In DNA, the CDR3 is TGTGCCAGCAACCCGGGACAGTCCTCGACGGAGGCTTTCTTT. Protein: CASNPGQSSTEAFF. The rearrangement uses TRBV12-3 or TRBV12-4 and TRBJ1-1; 7 positions agree with TRBD1. This CDR3 contains 14 residues. V was pared by 7 bases and J by 11 bases, with 16 bases of the junction left unmatched.

This clonotype was counted between two and nine times. This chain uses TRBV7-9 with TRBJ2-1; maybe TRBD2 (6 bases). V was trimmed by 0 bases and J by 8 bases, leaving 20 bases between them. This CDR3 spans 17 amino acids. The germline V gene encodes CDR1 SEHNR and CDR2 FQNEAQ (reference sequence). CDR3 in DNA: TGTGCCAGCAGCTTAGCGGTCGGGGGTGCGGGGCTCGATGAGCAGTTCTTC. Its translation: CASSLAVGGAGLDEQFF.

This clonotype was found a few times. V is TRBV5-4 and J is TRBJ2-3; no firm D call. Near its end, the DNA agrees better with TRBJ1-5, so the J call may be wrong. Germline lookup yields CDR1 SGHNT and CDR2 YYREEE (reference sequence). This CDR3 contains 11 residues. The CDR3 region is CASSFRDTQHF. DNA for the CDR3: TGTGCCAGCAGCTTCAGAGATACGCAGCATTTT.

The chain is built from TRBV12-3 or TRBV12-4 and TRBJ1-1; D is unresolved. This CDR3 is built from 13 residues. V was trimmed by 5 bases and J by 6 bases, leaving 13 bases between them. The CDR3 protein is CASSANRVSEAFF. CDR3 coding DNA: TGTGCCAGCAGTGCAAATCGGGTTTCTGAAGCTTTCTTT.